What follows are 7 T cell receptor beta chains derived from one specimen sequenced in a study of neoadjuvant anti-PD-1 for oral cavity cancer (dated by TCRdb to about 2021). This specimen's time point label, per the study, means: before neoadjuvant nivolumab. Libraries were made using the immunoSEQ multiplex PCR assay. TCRdb's version of the immuneACCESS table is confined to in-frame rearrangements and falls short of the full clone set. An unresolved V gene accounts for under half of the shortfall where checked; the remainder is of unknown origin. Counted in this sample were several thousand clones; about 60% of them appeared once. In total, the top ten clones hold 5% to 6.5% of the sample. The material sequenced was tumor tissue, taken before nivolumab (anti-PD-1) treatment. The receptors shown here come from a person between 40 and 85 years old with oral cavity squamous cell carcinoma.

There are a few counts of this clone. The chain links TRBV4-2 to TRBJ1-1, with no clear D. This CDR3 comprises 15 residues. CDR1 is LGHNA, CDR2 YNFKEQ, per germline. Deletions cut 4 bases from V and 3 bases from J, with 15 bases between. CDR3 bases: TGTGCCAGCAGCCTCAGAGGCCAGGTCGACACTGAAGCTTTCTTT. Its translation: CASSLRGQVDTEAFF.

This clone was detected once. The chain is built from TRBV9 and TRBJ1-2, with a possible D match to TRBD1 (5 bases). Trimming removed 3 bases from V and 5 bases from J, with 11 bases in between. Germline CDR1 SGDLS, CDR2 YYNGEE. The CDR3 runs 13 residues. The chain's CDR3 is CASSGGGYYGYTF. DNA for the CDR3: TGTGCCAGCAGCGGGGGGGGTTATTATGGCTACACCTTC.

The J gene is TRBJ2-7, the V gene TRBV21-1; the table's D call, TRBD2, was not checked against the DNA. TRBV21-1 is a recognized pseudogene. The CDR3 has 15 amino acids. This CDR3 is CASRGGVHVLDEQYF. The CDR3 DNA is TGTGCCAGCAGGGGTGGAGTACACGTGTTAGACGAGCAGTACTTC.

The chain is built from TRBV5-1 and TRBJ2-1, with D unclear. The V end was cut by 0 bases, the J end by 2 bases, with 9 bases between. Germline V CDR1 and CDR2: SGHRS, YFSETQ. CDR3 length equals 15 residues. CDR3 protein: CASSLDPSPYNEQFF. In DNA form, the CDR3 reads TGCGCCAGCAGCTTGGACCCCAGCCCCTACAATGAGCAGTTCTTC.

V and J are TRBV27 and TRBJ2-7; unclear D gene. V was pared by 0 bases and J by 4 bases, with 7 bases between. The CDR3 contains 13 residues. Germline V gives CDR1 MNHEY, CDR2 SMNVEV (reference sequence). CDR3 amino acids: CASSLSNRYEQYF. The CDR3 nucleotides are TGTGCCAGCAGTTTATCGAACAGATACGAGCAGTACTTC.

This clone came up a few times. The chain is built from TRBV28 and TRBJ1-5; D might be TRBD1 (5 bases). The CDR3 loop spans 13 amino acids. Germline CDR1 and CDR2: MDHEN and SYDVKM. The V end lost 7 bases, the J end lost 5 bases, and 12 bases lay between the germline ends. The CDR3: CASMRQGHQPQHF. For the CDR3, the DNA is TGTGCCAGCATGCGGCAGGGTCATCAGCCCCAGCATTTT.

J is TRBJ2-7 and V is TRBV2, with D possibly matching TRBD1 (5 bases). Trimming shortened V by 6 bases and J by 6 bases, and 12 bases separated the two germline ends. The germline gives CDR1 SNHLY, CDR2 FYNNEI. The CDR3 extends over 12 amino acids. CDR3 coding DNA: TGTGCCAGCAGGACAGCGCAGGTCGAGCAGTACTTC. Amino acids: CASRTAQVEQYF.